The rows below give T cell receptor beta chains drawn from one sample of a study of blood T cell repertoires in COVID-19. Only in-frame clones appear in the TCRdb table, and some are missing; sequencing was by immunoSEQ multiplex PCR. The sample has some 190,000 clones; 88% are singletons. The specimen sequenced was peripheral blood. The origin of the receptors is a man younger than 35 with active or convalescent COVID-19. The CDR3 runs from the conserved cysteine through the conserved F or W. The order of the fields is CDR3 protein, CDR3 DNA, CDR3 length, clone size, V gene, D gene, J gene. D genes are given only for firm matches. Expanded clones get a size class; other rows say once, few or many, or leave the size out.

CASSKWRVGTNYGYTF,TGTGCCAGCAGCAAATGGCGGGTAGGGACTAACTATGGCTACACCTTC,16,-,TRBV21-1,-,TRBJ1-2
CSVRAMTGEQYF,TGCAGCGTTCGGGCCATGACAGGCGAGCAGTACTTC,12,once,TRBV29-1,-,TRBJ2-7
CASRSRLGGQETQYF,TGCGCCAGCAGGTCTAGATTGGGAGGTCAGGAGACCCAGTACTTC,15,-,TRBV5-1,-,TRBJ2-5
CASGGGLARSYNEQFF,TGTGCTAGTGGGGGGGGACTAGCGAGATCCTACAATGAGCAGTTCTTC,16,once,TRBV12-5,TRBD2,TRBJ2-1
CASSGPGDDEQYF,TGCGCCAGCAGCGGACCCGGGGATGACGAGCAGTACTTC,13,-,TRBV4-1,-,TRBJ2-7
CASSSIQGPYGYTF,TGTGCCAGCAGTTCTATACAGGGGCCCTATGGCTACACCTTC,14,few,TRBV7-8,TRBD1,TRBJ1-2
CASRDTGGGTDTQYF,TGTGCCAGTAGGGACACGGGGGGAGGCACAGATACGCAGTATTTT,15,-,TRBV19,TRBD2,TRBJ2-3
CASSVEGGGPLNEQFF,TGTGCCAGCAGCGTAGAGGGGGGAGGGCCACTGAATGAGCAGTTCTTC,16,once,TRBV9,-,TRBJ2-1
CAISASGGYSYNEQFF,TGTGCCATCAGTGCATCGGGGGGATACTCCTACAATGAGCAGTTCTTC,16,-,TRBV10-3,TRBD2,TRBJ2-1
CASSPWTSGMGYNEQFF,TGTGCCAGCAGTCCTTGGACTAGCGGGATGGGCTACAATGAGCAGTTCTTC,17,-,TRBV7-9,TRBD2,TRBJ2-1
CASSGRLDGTQYF,TGTGCCAGTAGTGGTAGACTGGATGGTACGCAGTATTTT,13,-,TRBV19,-,TRBJ2-3
CASSPPGHALSNQPQHF,TGTGCCAGCAGTCCCCCGGGACACGCGTTAAGCAATCAGCCCCAGCATTTT,17,-,TRBV6-2/TRBV6-3,-,TRBJ1-5
CASSLDRGGLAKNIQYF,TGTGCCAGCAGCTTAGATCGAGGCGGACTAGCCAAAAACATTCAGTACTTC,17,-,TRBV11-2,-,TRBJ2-4
CASSPGLASYEQYF,TGTGCCAGCAGCCCGGGACTAGCGTCCTACGAGCAGTACTTC,14,-,TRBV5-4,TRBD2,TRBJ2-7
CASSEGTVNSYNEQFF,TGCGCCAGCAGTGAAGGGACAGTGAACTCCTACAATGAGCAGTTCTTC,16,-,TRBV10-1,TRBD1,TRBJ2-1
CASHQTKNTGELFF,TGTGCCAGCCACCAGACTAAGAACACCGGGGAGCTGTTTTTT,14,-,TRBV3-1/TRBV3-2,-,TRBJ2-2
CASSLSRGNLQPQHF,TGTGCCAGCAGTTTATCGCGAGGGAATCTTCAGCCCCAGCATTTT,15,-,TRBV27,-,TRBJ1-5
CASSLNRGSYNEQFF,TGTGCCAGCAGCTTGAACAGGGGATCCTACAATGAGCAGTTCTTC,15,-,TRBV5-4,TRBD1,TRBJ2-1
CASSLGRDSETQYF,TGCGCCAGCAGCTTGGGGAGGGACTCGGAGACCCAGTACTTC,14,-,TRBV5-1,-,TRBJ2-5
CAISESPGNNEKLFF,TGTGCCATCAGTGAGTCCCCGGGAAATAATGAAAAACTGTTTTTT,15,-,TRBV10-3,-,TRBJ1-4
CASKRTGRNQPQHF,TGTGCCAGCAAGAGGACAGGCCGGAATCAGCCCCAGCATTTT,14,-,TRBV27,TRBD1,TRBJ1-5
CASSIGTSVETQYF,TGTGCCAGCAGCATCGGGACTAGCGTAGAGACCCAGTACTTC,14,-,TRBV7-6,TRBD2,TRBJ2-5
CASSQARSVAGVLVSEQFF,TGTGCCAGCAGCCAAGCCCGCAGCGTAGCGGGAGTATTGGTGAGTGAGCAGTTCTTC,19,-,TRBV14,TRBD2,TRBJ2-1
CASSLDYSYEQYF,TGCGCCAGCAGCTTGGACTACTCCTACGAGCAGTACTTC,13,-,TRBV5-1,-,TRBJ2-7
CASSPRLAYRTDTQYF,TGTGCCAGCAGTCCCCGACTAGCGTACCGCACAGATACGCAGTATTTT,16,once,TRBV27,TRBD2,TRBJ2-3
CATTSGYQETQYF,TGTGCCACCACTAGCGGGTACCAAGAGACCCAGTACTTC,13,-,TRBV15,TRBD2,TRBJ2-5
CASRGTGDQPQHF,TGTGCCAGCAGAGGGACAGGGGATCAGCCCCAGCATTTT,13,few,TRBV3-1/TRBV3-2,TRBD1,TRBJ1-5
CASSIFVARQTPASGYTF,TGTGCCAGTAGTATTTTCGTTGCCAGGCAGACCCCTGCGAGCGGCTACACCTTC,18,once,TRBV19,-,TRBJ1-2
CASSLSRQGDEQYF,TGTGCCAGCAGTTTATCGAGGCAGGGCGACGAGCAGTACTTC,14,-,TRBV27,-,TRBJ2-7
CASLGRGLEKLFF,TGTGCCAGTCTGGGCAGGGGTTTGGAAAAACTGTTTTTT,13,-,TRBV19,-,TRBJ1-4
CATITGGGKEQFF,TGTGCCACCATTACGGGCGGGGGGAAGGAGCAGTTCTTC,13,-,TRBV10-3,TRBD2,TRBJ2-1
CATQGRDMDRLFF,TGTGCCACCCAGGGCCGAGATATGGACAGACTGTTTTTT,13,-,TRBV24-1,-,TRBJ1-4
CASSLDGLNYGYTF,TGTGCCAGCAGCCTGGACGGACTTAACTATGGCTACACCTTC,14,-,TRBV28,-,TRBJ1-2
CASSERQPHRGLEQYF,TGTGCCAGCTCAGAGCGCCAGCCCCACAGGGGGCTTGAGCAGTACTTC,16,once,TRBV18,TRBD1,TRBJ2-7
CASSIRPEGVTEAFF,TGTGCCAGTAGTATTAGGCCGGAGGGCGTCACTGAAGCTTTCTTT,15,-,TRBV19,-,TRBJ1-1
CASSYEGAGEQYF,TGTGCCAGCAGTTATGAGGGGGCAGGCGAGCAGTACTTC,13,-,TRBV6-5,TRBD1,TRBJ2-7
CAISGSSGVTEAFF,TGTGCCATCAGTGGTTCCTCAGGGGTTACTGAAGCTTTCTTT,14,-,TRBV10-3,-,TRBJ1-1
CASSLAAGTNEKLFF,TGTGCCAGCAGCTTGGCGGCAGGGACTAATGAAAAACTGTTTTTT,15,once,TRBV5-4,-,TRBJ1-4
CASSTVTGGGITEAFF,TGTGCCAGTAGCACGGTAACAGGGGGAGGGATCACTGAAGCTTTCTTT,16,-,TRBV19,TRBD1,TRBJ1-1
CASSLETGRYSPLHF,TGTGCCAGCAGCTTAGAGACAGGGCGATATTCACCCCTCCACTTT,15,-,TRBV7-2,TRBD1,TRBJ1-6
CAWSVGLNSPLHF,TGTGCCTGGAGTGTTGGACTTAATTCACCCCTCCACTTT,13,-,TRBV30,-,TRBJ1-6
CASSLAASGSPGELFF,TGCGCCAGCAGCTTGGCGGCTAGCGGGAGCCCCGGGGAGCTGTTTTTT,16,-,TRBV5-1,TRBD2,TRBJ2-2
CASSQASGDYNEQFF,TGTGCCAGCAGCCAAGCTAGCGGAGACTACAATGAGCAGTTCTTC,15,-,TRBV4-2,TRBD2,TRBJ2-1
CASSQEASGIPDTQYF,TGTGCCAGCAGCCAAGAGGCTAGCGGGATTCCAGATACGCAGTATTTT,16,-,TRBV14,TRBD2,TRBJ2-3
CASSQEGASREKLFF,TGCGCCAGCAGCCAAGAGGGGGCGAGTCGGGAAAAACTGTTTTTT,15,-,TRBV4-3,-,TRBJ1-4
CASSLALILDTEAFF,TGTGCCAGCAGCTTAGCGCTCATCTTAGACACTGAAGCTTTCTTT,15,-,TRBV7-9,-,TRBJ1-1
CAISESGRSNYGYTF,TGTGCCATCAGTGAATCTGGCAGATCCAACTATGGCTACACCTTC,15,few,TRBV10-3,-,TRBJ1-2
CSASLSGGTEAFF,TGCAGTGCTAGTTTGTCCGGAGGGACTGAAGCTTTCTTT,13,-,TRBV20-1,-,TRBJ1-1
CASSSGSPIYEQYF,TGTGCCAGCAGTAGCGGGAGCCCAATCTACGAGCAGTACTTC,14,-,TRBV28,TRBD2,TRBJ2-7
CASSQVGGSGELFF,TGCGCCAGCAGCCAAGTCGGGGGATCAGGGGAGCTGTTTTTT,14,-,TRBV4-3,-,TRBJ2-2
CASRMDRGSGANVLTF,TGTGCCAGCAGAATGGACAGGGGGTCTGGGGCCAACGTCCTGACTTTC,16,-,TRBV2,TRBD1,TRBJ2-6
CAATGTGGPSGELFF,TGTGCCGCAACGGGGACGGGAGGGCCCTCCGGGGAGCTGTTTTTT,15,-,TRBV28,TRBD2,TRBJ2-2
CASSYSISGGNTEAFF,TGTGCCAGCAGTTACTCGATTTCGGGGGGCAACACTGAAGCTTTCTTT,16,-,TRBV6-5,-,TRBJ1-1
CASSLGGAREAFF,TGTGCCAGCAGCTTAGGAGGGGCCCGTGAAGCTTTCTTT,13,-,TRBV5-4,-,TRBJ1-1
CASSLTGTDGPDTQYF,TGCGCCAGCAGCCTAACCGGGACTGACGGCCCAGATACGCAGTATTTT,16,-,TRBV4-1,-,TRBJ2-3
CASSVLAGGRTGEQYF,TGCGCCAGCAGTGTACTAGCGGGAGGGCGCACGGGAGAGCAGTACTTC,16,-,TRBV10-1,TRBD2,TRBJ2-7
CATSPTGGDGQETQYF,TGTGCCACCAGTCCAACAGGGGGCGACGGGCAAGAGACCCAGTACTTC,16,-,TRBV15,TRBD1,TRBJ2-5
CASSQTLAGEADTQYF,TGCGCCAGCAGCCAGACTCTAGCGGGAGAAGCAGATACGCAGTATTTT,16,-,TRBV4-1,TRBD2,TRBJ2-3